Below, 7 T cell receptor beta chains from the same sample are listed, as sequenced in a study of regulatory T cells in long-lasting Graves disease. CDR3-region Arm-PCR and iRepertoire HTBI primers produced the TCR beta libraries. Using its own MiXCR run on the multiplex PCR reads, TCRdb lists one record per CDR3 protein. Of some 400,000 distinct CDR3 sequences in the sample, more than 12% are singletons; the top ten hold 15% to 20%. Time point of the sample: newly diagnosed GD, antithyroid drugs for less than 3 months. From RNA extracted from PBMCs, the TCR library was made. The same sample was also used in a study of T cells in Graves' hyperthyroidism and ophthalmopathy.

The sample consisted of peripheral blood mononuclear cells (PBMCs), taken at new diagnosis, from a patient treated with antithyroid drugs. These receptor sequences come from a woman aged 30 to 39 with Graves disease.

This clonotype was picked up many times. The chain links TRBV20-1 to TRBJ1-5, with D hard to call. CDR3 length: 16 residues. Germline V gene lookup returns CDR1 DFQATT and CDR2 SNEGSKA (reference sequence). V was clipped by 2 bases and J by 2 bases, with 16 bases between them. This CDR3 reads CSARNGVGLGNQPQHF. In DNA, the CDR3 is TGCAGTGCTAGAAATGGGGTTGGCTTGGGCAATCAGCCCCAGCATTTT.

This clonotype was seen only a few times. The chain recombines TRBV9 with TRBJ2-1; D possibly corresponds to TRBD2 (5 bases). The CDR3 spans 15 residues. CDR1 and CDR2 from the germline V gene are SGDLS and YYNGEE. V lost 2 bases and J lost 4, with 13 bases in between. CDR3 in amino acids: CASSVGIMTYNEQFF. CDR3 bases: TGTGCCAGCAGCGTCGGGATCATGACTTACAATGAGCAGTTCTTC.

This clonotype was counted at least ten times. V gene TRBV20-1 combines with J gene TRBJ2-7; D perhaps matches TRBD1 (5 bases). Per germline, CDR1 DFQATT and CDR2 SNEGSKA (reference sequence). The CDR3 spans 15 residues. Trimming removed 0 bases from V and 0 bases from J, with 12 bases in between. CDR3 in DNA: TGCAGTGCTAGAGATTGGGGCAGGAGCTCCTACGAGCAGTACTTC. It is translated as CSARDWGRSSYEQYF.

This clonotype was observed at least ten times. The chain has TRBV6-1 and TRBJ2-1; D is possibly TRBD1 or TRBD2 (5 bases each). V gave up 5 bases and J gave up 10 bases, with 18 bases separating them. The CDR3 has 14 amino acids. The V gene's germline CDR1 is MNHNS and CDR2 SASEGT. CDR3 sequence (DNA): TGTGCCAGCAGTCTCCGGGACGGCCCAGGGGAGCAGTTCTTC. As protein: CASSLRDGPGEQFF.

This clonotype was seen repeatedly, ten times or more. The chain carries TRBV15 and TRBJ1-2, with TRBD1 matching 7 bases. The CDR3 is made up of 15 amino acids. The V segment lost 5 bases and the J segment 0 bases; nucleotides outside the gene matches: 6. Germline CDR1 reads LNHNV; CDR2 reads YYDKDF (reference sequence). Written as DNA, the CDR3 is TGTGCCACCAGCGGAGGGGGGACAGCTAACTATGGCTACACCTTC. Amino acids: CATSGGGTANYGYTF.

This chain links TRBV12-3 or TRBV12-4 with TRBJ1-6; 8 nucleotides match TRBD1. This CDR3 is 15 amino acids long. The junction had 8 bases not matched to a gene; V was cut back by 4 bases and J by 9 bases. CDR3 loop: CASSWGGQGGSPLHF. The DNA of the CDR3 is TGTGCCAGCAGTTGGGGAGGACAGGGTGGTTCACCCCTCCACTTT.

The sample holds a few counts of this clonotype. The chain links TRBV4-2 to TRBJ2-7; possibly TRBD1 or TRBD2 for D (5 bases each). The CDR3 covers 16 residues. Trimming left V 0 bases short and J 0 bases short, with 12 bases between. The germline CDR1 and CDR2 sequences are LGHNA and YNFKEQ. In nucleotides, the CDR3 is TGTGCCAGCAGCCAAGATTTGAGGGGCCCCTCCTACGAGCAGTACTTC. The encoded protein is CASSQDLRGPSYEQYF.